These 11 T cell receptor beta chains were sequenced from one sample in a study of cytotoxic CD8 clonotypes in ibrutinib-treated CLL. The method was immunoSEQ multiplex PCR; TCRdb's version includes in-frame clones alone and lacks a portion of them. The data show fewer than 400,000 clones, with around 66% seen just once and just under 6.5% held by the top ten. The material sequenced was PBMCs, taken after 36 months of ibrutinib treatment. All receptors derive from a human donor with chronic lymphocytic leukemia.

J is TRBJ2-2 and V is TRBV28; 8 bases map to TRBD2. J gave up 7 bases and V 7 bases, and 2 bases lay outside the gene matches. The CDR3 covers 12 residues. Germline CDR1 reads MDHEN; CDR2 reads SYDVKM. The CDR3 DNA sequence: TGTGCCAGCAATGCGGGAGGCGGGGAGCTGTTTTTT. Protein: CASNAGGGELFF.

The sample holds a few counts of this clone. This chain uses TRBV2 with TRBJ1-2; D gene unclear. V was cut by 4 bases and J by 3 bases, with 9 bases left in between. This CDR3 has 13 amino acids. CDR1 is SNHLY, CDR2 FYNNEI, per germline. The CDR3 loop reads CASSVRTHYGYTF. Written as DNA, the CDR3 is TGTGCCAGCAGTGTAAGGACCCACTATGGCTACACCTTC.

The CDR3 spells CASSVALQQGEETQYF. Here the CDR3 DNA reads TGTGCCAGCAGCGTAGCCCTACAACAGGGGGAGGAGACCCAGTACTTC. V usage is TRBV9 and J usage is TRBJ2-5; 8 positions agree with TRBD1. Germline CDR1 and CDR2: SGDLS and YYNGEE. This CDR3 spans 16 amino acids. The V and J ends lost 0 bases and 5 bases, in that order; junction bases with no gene match: 9.

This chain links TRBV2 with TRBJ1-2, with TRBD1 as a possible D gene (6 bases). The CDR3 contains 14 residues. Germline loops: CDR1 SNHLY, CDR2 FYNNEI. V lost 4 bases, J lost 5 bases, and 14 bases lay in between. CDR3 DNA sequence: TGTGCCAGCAGTGGGGGGACATCTTTATATGGCTACACCTTC. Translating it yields CASSGGTSLYGYTF.

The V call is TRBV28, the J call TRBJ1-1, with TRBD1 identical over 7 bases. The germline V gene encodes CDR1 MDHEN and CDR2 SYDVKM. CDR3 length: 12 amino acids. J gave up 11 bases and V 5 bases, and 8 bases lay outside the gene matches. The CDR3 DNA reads TGTGCCAGCAGTAATCAGGGGGGTAGCGCTTTCTTT. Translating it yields CASSNQGGSAFF. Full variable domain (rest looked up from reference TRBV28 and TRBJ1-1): DVKVTQSSRYLVKRTGEKVFLECVQDMDHENMFWYRQDPGLGLRLIYFSYDVKMKEKGDIPEGYSVSREKKERFSLILESASTNQTSMYLCASSNQGGSAFFGQGTRLTVV.

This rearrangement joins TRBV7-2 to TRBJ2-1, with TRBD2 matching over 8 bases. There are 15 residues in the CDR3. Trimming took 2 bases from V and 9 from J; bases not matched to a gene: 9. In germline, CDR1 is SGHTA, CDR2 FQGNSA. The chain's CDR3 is CASSLRTSLIVEQFF. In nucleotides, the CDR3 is TGTGCCAGCAGCTTAAGGACTAGCCTCATAGTTGAGCAGTTCTTC.

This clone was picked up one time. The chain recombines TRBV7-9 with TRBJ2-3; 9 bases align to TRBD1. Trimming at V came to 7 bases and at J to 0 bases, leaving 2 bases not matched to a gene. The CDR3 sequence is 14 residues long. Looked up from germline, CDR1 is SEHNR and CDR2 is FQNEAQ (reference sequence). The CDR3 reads CASTDRGSTDTQYF. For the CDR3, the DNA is TGTGCCAGCACGGACAGGGGAAGCACAGATACGCAGTATTTT.

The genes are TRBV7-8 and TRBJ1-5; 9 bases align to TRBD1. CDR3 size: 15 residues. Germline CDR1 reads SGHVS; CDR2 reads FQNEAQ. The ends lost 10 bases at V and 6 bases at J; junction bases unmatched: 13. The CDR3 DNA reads TGTGCCACCTGTCCCGGGACAGGGTTGGGTCAGCCCCAGCATTTT. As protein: CATCPGTGLGQPQHF.

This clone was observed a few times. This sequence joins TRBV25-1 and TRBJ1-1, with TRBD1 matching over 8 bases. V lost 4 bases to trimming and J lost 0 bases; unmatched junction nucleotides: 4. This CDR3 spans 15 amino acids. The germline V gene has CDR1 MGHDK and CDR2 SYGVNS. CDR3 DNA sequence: TGTGCCAGCAGTGTGGCAGGGGGCGTGAACACTGAAGCTTTCTTT. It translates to CASSVAGGVNTEAFF.

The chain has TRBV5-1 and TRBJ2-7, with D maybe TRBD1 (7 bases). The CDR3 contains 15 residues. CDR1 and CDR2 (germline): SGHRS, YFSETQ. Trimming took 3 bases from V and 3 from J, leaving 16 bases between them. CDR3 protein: CASSWGDSTRYEQYF. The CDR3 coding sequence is TGCGCCAGCAGCTGGGGGGACAGCACCCGCTACGAGCAGTACTTC.

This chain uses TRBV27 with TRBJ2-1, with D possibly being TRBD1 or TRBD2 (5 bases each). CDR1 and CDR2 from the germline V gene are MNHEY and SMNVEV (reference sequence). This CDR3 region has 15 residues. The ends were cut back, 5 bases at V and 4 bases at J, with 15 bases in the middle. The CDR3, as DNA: TGTGCCAGCAGTCAGTCGGGACGGACGTACAATGAGCAGTTCTTC. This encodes CASSQSGRTYNEQFF.